Below are 22 T cell receptor beta chains sequenced from a single sample in a study of Ad26.COV2.S vaccination and SARS-CoV-2 variants. Treatment: roughly 20 received Ad26.COV2.S at low or high dose, single or two shots; about five received placebo; per-sample allocation not given. Material that was analyzed had been drawn on day 63 after the first vaccine or placebo injection. Method: immunoSEQ multiplex PCR; TCRdb's copy keeps in-frame clones and lacks some. The profile shows about 320,000 clones, around 90% of them singletons. The starting material was peripheral blood, obtained in a trial of Ad26.COV2.S vaccine versus placebo. The source is a person between 18 and 65 years old who received the Ad26.COV2.S COVID-19 vaccine or a placebo.

The chain uses TRBV5-6 and TRBJ1-2; no firm D call. Deletions cut 0 bases from V and 2 bases from J, with 8 bases between. This CDR3 spans 14 amino acids. Germline CDR1 is SGHDT and CDR2 is YYEEEE. CDR3 bases: TGTGCCAGCAGCTTGGGGGGTATAAACTATGGCTACACCTTC. This encodes CASSLGGINYGYTF.

In this sample, this clone turned up once. The chain joins TRBV7-2 to TRBJ2-3, with a tentative D call TRBD2 (6 bases). Per germline, CDR1 SGHTA and CDR2 FQGNSA. The V end was cut by 4 bases, the J end by 5 bases, with 7 bases between. The CDR3 has 12 residues. CDR3 coding DNA: TGTGCCAGCAGCTGGGGACTAGATACGCAGTATTTT. Translated: CASSWGLDTQYF.

CDR3 DNA: TGCAGCGTTGAAGCTCCGCTTGGGTCAGACATCTCTGGAAACACCATATATTTT. It translates to CSVEAPLGSDISGNTIYF. The chain couples TRBV29-1 to TRBJ1-3; D remains unclear. V shed 1 base and J shed 0 bases, with 19 bases lying between them. The CDR3 has 18 amino acids. Germline loops: CDR1 SQVTM, CDR2 ANQGSEA.

This sequence joins TRBV5-4 and TRBJ1-3, with D tentatively TRBD1 (5 bases). V gave up 0 bases and J gave up 0 bases, with 10 bases separating them. Germline V lookup: CDR1 SGHNT, CDR2 YYREEE (reference sequence). The CDR3 spans 16 residues. CDR3 region: CASSLEGILSGNTIYF. In DNA form, the CDR3 reads TGTGCCAGCAGCTTGGAGGGGATACTCTCTGGAAACACCATATATTTT. Looking up the rest from reference TRBV5-4 and TRBJ1-3 gives the full variable domain: ETGVTQSPTHLIKTRGQQVTLRCSSQSGHNTVSWYQQALGQGPQFIFQYYREEENGRGNFPPRFSGLQFPNYSSELNVNALELDDSALYLCASSLEGILSGNTIYFGEGSWLTVV.

This chain connects TRBV7-6 to TRBJ2-6; 12 positions agree with TRBD2. This CDR3 contains 20 residues. The trim removed 5 bases at V and 1 base at J, leaving 12 bases unmatched. CDR1 is SGHVS, CDR2 FNYEAQ, per germline. The CDR3: CASSHLAGGNIRSGANVLTF. DNA of the CDR3: TGTGCCAGCAGCCATCTAGCGGGGGGGAATATACGGTCTGGGGCCAACGTCCTGACTTTC.

The V call is TRBV6-5, the J call TRBJ1-5; TRBD1 aligns across 8 bases. Germline V gene data show CDR1 as MNHEY and CDR2 as SVGAGI. The V and J ends lost 6 bases and 3 bases, in that order; junction bases with no gene match: 4. The CDR3 sequence is 14 residues long. For the CDR3, the DNA is TGTGCCAGCAGACTGGACAGGGACAATCAGCCCCAGCATTTT. This translates into CASRLDRDNQPQHF.

V usage is TRBV12-2 and J usage is TRBJ1-5; TRBD1 was called by the table and not checked on the DNA. TRBV12-2 constitutes a pseudogene. This CDR3 has 16 residues. The CDR3 DNA sequence: TGTGCAAGTCGCTCTCGGGGGACAGACAGCAATCAGCCCCAGCATTTT. It codes for CASRSRGTDSNQPQHF.

The V gene is TRBV11-2, the J gene TRBJ1-4, with 7 bases fitting TRBD1. Germline V gives CDR1 SGHAT, CDR2 FQNNGV. This CDR3 is 15 amino acids long. With V trimmed by 4 bases and J by 8 bases, 10 bases remained unmatched. The CDR3 sequence: CASSYRQGRGEKLFF. CDR3 coding DNA: TGTGCCAGCAGCTATAGACAGGGCCGTGGGGAAAAACTGTTTTTT.

Written as DNA, the CDR3 is TGTGCCAGCAGTCCGGACAGGCCCTACAATGAGCAGTTCTTC. Amino acid sequence: CASSPDRPYNEQFF. This sequence joins TRBV6-5 and TRBJ2-1; TRBD1 aligns across 7 bases. This CDR3 has 14 residues. Germline V gives CDR1 MNHEY, CDR2 SVGAGI. Trimming at V came to 5 bases and at J to 2 bases, leaving 3 bases not matched to a gene.

The chain joins TRBV5-4 to TRBJ1-2; D possibly corresponds to TRBD1 (6 bases). Germline CDR1 is SGHNT and CDR2 is YYREEE (reference sequence). Trimming shortened V by 0 bases and J by 4 bases, and 10 bases separated the two germline ends. The CDR3 sequence is 14 residues long. The CDR3 DNA sequence: TGTGCCAGCAGCTTGGAGGACAGCATCTATGGCTACACCTTC. As protein: CASSLEDSIYGYTF.

This chain connects TRBV6-2 or TRBV6-3 to TRBJ2-1; D may be TRBD2 (5 bases). V lost 5 bases, J lost 4 bases, and 9 bases lay in between. The CDR3 contains 13 residues. Germline CDR1 MNHEY, CDR2 SVGEGT. The CDR3 loop is CASSRTDYNEQFF. The CDR3 nucleotides are TGTGCCAGCAGTCGGACTGATTACAATGAGCAGTTCTTC.

The chain employs TRBV11-3 and TRBJ2-3, with TRBD1 as a possible D gene (5 bases). With 5 bases removed from V and 6 bases from J, the gap between germline ends came to 18 bases. Germline-derived CDR1 and CDR2 are SGHNT and YENEEA. The length of the CDR3 is 15 residues. The CDR3: CASSQGTTRIDTQYF. The CDR3 coding sequence is TGTGCCAGCAGCCAGGGAACCACTCGAATTGATACGCAGTATTTT.

CDR3 protein: CASSYSTTGIASPLHF. CDR3 DNA sequence: TGTGCCAGCAGTTACTCAACAACAGGGATAGCTTCACCCCTCCACTTT. The chain employs TRBV6-5 and TRBJ1-6; the D gene is possibly TRBD1 (6 bases). The CDR3 extends over 16 amino acids. Trimming removed 0 bases from V and 9 bases from J, with 15 bases in between. The germline V gene has CDR1 MNHEY and CDR2 SVGAGI.

The chain combines TRBV29-1 with TRBJ1-1, with D uncertain. V was cut by 4 bases and J by 4 bases, with 13 bases left in between. Germline values: CDR1 SQVTM, CDR2 ANQGSEA. This CDR3 has 13 amino acids. The CDR3 DNA is TGCAGCGTTGTACCAGTTTTAGTCACTGAAGCTTTCTTT. Translated, it gives CSVVPVLVTEAFF.

The V call is TRBV4-2, the J call TRBJ1-2; D may be TRBD1 (5 bases). CDR1 is LGHNA and CDR2 is YNFKEQ in the germline V gene. V was pared by 0 bases and J by 8 bases, with 22 bases between. The CDR3 sequence is 17 residues long. CDR3 sequence: CASSQDLVWWQGEGYTF. The CDR3 DNA follows: TGTGCCAGCAGCCAAGATTTAGTATGGTGGCAGGGTGAGGGCTACACCTTC.

The chain is built from TRBV20-1 and TRBJ1-1, with D unclear. The germline V gene has CDR1 DFQATT and CDR2 SNEGSKA (reference sequence). The CDR3 consists of 12 residues. Between the trimmed V and J ends, which lost 3 bases and 7 bases, there was a span of 12 bases. CDR3 coding DNA: TGCAGTGCTAGTTGGGGTGAGGGTGAAGCTTTCTTT. Translating it yields CSASWGEGEAFF.

Comments on this clone: The identical CDR3 is also encoded by other nucleotide sequences in the sample. This chain uses TRBV18 with TRBJ1-1, with 8 bases aligning to TRBD1. V lost 2 bases and J lost 7; bases outside the gene matches: 3. The CDR3 runs 13 residues. CDR1 is KGHSH and CDR2 is LQKENI in the germline V gene. As DNA, the CDR3 is TGTGCCAGCTCACCAAGAGACAGGGGTGAAGCTTTCTTT. Its protein product is CASSPRDRGEAFF. The complete variable domain, with remaining parts taken from reference TRBV18 and TRBJ1-1, reads NAGVMQNPRHLVRRRGQEARLRCSPMKGHSHVYWYRQLPEEGLKFMVYLQKENIIDESGMPKERFSAEFPKEGPSILRIQQVVRGDSAAYFCASSPRDRGEAFFGQGTRLTVV.

The chain has TRBV27 and TRBJ2-3; TRBD2 agrees at 12 bases. Germline-derived CDR1 and CDR2 are MNHEY and SMNVEV (reference sequence). V lost 4 bases to trimming and J lost 7 bases; unmatched junction nucleotides: 6. This CDR3 contains 15 residues. CDR3 DNA: TGTGCCAGCAGTTGGCTAGCGGGGGGGCCGAATACGCAGTATTTT. Encoded protein: CASSWLAGGPNTQYF.

The V and J genes are TRBV3-1 (or the pseudogene TRBV3-2) and TRBJ1-1; D uncertain. Germline V gene lookup returns CDR1 LGHDT and CDR2 YNNKEL (reference sequence). The CDR3 consists of 12 residues. The V end was cut by 1 base, the J end by 8 bases, with 8 bases between. The CDR3 DNA follows: TGTGCCAGCAGCCAAGTTGAGGACGAAGCTTTCTTT. This gives the protein CASSQVEDEAFF.

The chain couples TRBV7-9 to TRBJ1-2; D gene uncertain. The germline V gene has CDR1 SEHNR and CDR2 FQNEAQ (reference sequence). The germline V and J ends were trimmed by 5 bases and 0 bases, with 16 bases remaining between them. The CDR3 totals 16 residues. The CDR3, as DNA: TGTGCCAGCAGCCTTGAGAGAGGGTTCACTAACTATGGCTACACCTTC. Translation gives CASSLERGFTNYGYTF.

In its sample, this clone was seen once. This CDR3 is also generated by other DNA sequences in the sample. The chain has TRBV10-3 and TRBJ1-5; no clear D. V was cut by 2 bases and J by 3 bases, with 11 bases left in between. Per germline, CDR1 ENHRY and CDR2 SYGVKD. There are 15 residues in the CDR3. This CDR3 reads CAISEGGDSNQPQHF. The CDR3 coding sequence is TGTGCCATCAGTGAGGGAGGAGACTCCAATCAGCCCCAGCATTTT.

This chain joins TRBV4-3 and TRBJ1-2, with D possibly being TRBD1 (6 bases). Germline V CDR1 and CDR2: LGHNA, YSLEER. Trimming pared 1 base from V and 2 bases from J, leaving 11 bases between. The CDR3 length is 15 residues. The CDR3 region is CASSQADTGNYGYTF. The CDR3 nucleotides read TGCGCCAGCAGCCAAGCCGATACAGGGAACTATGGCTACACCTTC.